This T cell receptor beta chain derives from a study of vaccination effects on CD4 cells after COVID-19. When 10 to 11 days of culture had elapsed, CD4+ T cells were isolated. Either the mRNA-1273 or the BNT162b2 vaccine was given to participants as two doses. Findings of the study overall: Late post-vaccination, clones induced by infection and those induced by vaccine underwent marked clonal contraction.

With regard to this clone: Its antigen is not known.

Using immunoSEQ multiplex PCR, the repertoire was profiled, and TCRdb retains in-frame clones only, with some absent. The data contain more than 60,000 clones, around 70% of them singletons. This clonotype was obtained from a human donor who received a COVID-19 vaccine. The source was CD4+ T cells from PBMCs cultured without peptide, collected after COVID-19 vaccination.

The CDR3 is CASSNRGDGYQPQHF. The CDR3 DNA reads TGTGCCAGCAGCAACCGAGGGGACGGCTATCAGCCCCAGCATTTT. J is TRBJ1-5 and V is TRBV9; possibly TRBD1 for D (5 bases). CDR1 SGDLS and CDR2 YYNGEE come from the germline V gene. V lost 4 bases and J 5 bases, leaving 16 bases between the germline ends. CDR3 length equals 15 residues.